What follows are 25 T cell receptor beta chains derived from one specimen sequenced in a study of CD8+ T cells in alopecia areata. RNA, once extracted, was reverse transcribed into cDNA for use as the sequencing template. Clones were read by immunoSEQ multiplex PCR, and TCRdb kept only the in-frame ones, dropping some. The table lists approximately 140,000 clones, roughly 82% of them singletons, with 25% in the top ten. The treatment here: oral pan-JAK inhibitor, 5-10 mg twice daily. This material consisted of CD8+ T cells sorted from blood, taken at week 4, from a patient treated with tofacitinib. The receptor set was obtained from a human donor with alopecia areata.

The chain links TRBV6-9 to TRBJ2-5; 11 bases match TRBD2. The germline V gene has CDR1 MNHGY and CDR2 SVAAGI. The CDR3 is made up of 18 amino acids. The trim removed 2 bases at V and 3 bases at J, leaving 11 bases unmatched. CDR3 sequence: CASSYVPSGGREKETQYF. The CDR3 bases are TGTGCCAGCAGTTATGTTCCTAGCGGGGGGCGGGAGAAAGAGACCCAGTACTTC.

The chain has TRBV4-3 and TRBJ2-4, with D possibly being TRBD1 (6 bases). V gave up 1 base and J gave up 0 bases, with 10 bases separating them. The germline gives CDR1 LGHNA, CDR2 YSLEER. This CDR3 contains 16 residues. The CDR3 DNA follows: TGCGCCAGCAGCCAAGGTGCAGGGGTAGCCAAAAACATTCAGTACTTC. It codes for CASSQGAGVAKNIQYF.

This chain links TRBV6-5 with TRBJ1-1; D not resolved. The CDR3 spans 12 residues. Per germline, CDR1 MNHEY and CDR2 SVGAGI. The V gene lost 9 bases and the J gene lost 10 bases, with 18 bases spanning the gap. CDR3 DNA: TGTGCCAGTCTTACCTTGAGAGGAGGAGCTTTCTTT. Translation gives CASLTLRGGAFF.

CDR3 protein: CASSSAGTAHYGYTF. In nucleotides, the CDR3 is TGTGCCAGCAGCTCCGCCGGGACAGCTCACTATGGCTACACCTTC. This chain joins TRBV7-6 and TRBJ1-2; 7 nucleotides agree with TRBD1. The CDR3 contains 15 residues. Trimming removed 4 bases from V and 3 bases from J; junction bases left unmatched: 8. Germline V gene data show CDR1 as SGHVS and CDR2 as FNYEAQ.

This chain connects TRBV4-3 to TRBJ2-7; D ambiguous. This CDR3 has 13 amino acids. V shed 0 bases and J shed 4 bases, with 7 bases lying between them. From germline, CDR1 is LGHNA and CDR2 YSLEER. The CDR3 spells CASSQDPKYEQYF. The CDR3 nucleotides read TGCGCCAGCAGCCAAGATCCGAAATACGAGCAGTACTTC.

The V gene is TRBV16, the J gene TRBJ1-1, with D uncertain. This CDR3 has 11 amino acids. CDR1 and CDR2 from the germline V gene are KGHSY and FQNENV. The V end lost 1 base, the J end lost 7 bases, and 4 bases lay between the germline ends. CDR3 region: CASSQYVEAFF. CDR3 DNA sequence: TGTGCCAGCAGCCAATATGTTGAAGCTTTCTTT.

V gene TRBV5-6 combines with J gene TRBJ1-2, with 8 bases fitting TRBD1. V lost 4 bases, J lost 4 bases, and 6 bases stayed unmatched. The CDR3 has 14 residues. Germline V gives CDR1 SGHDT, CDR2 YYEEEE. The chain's CDR3 is CASSPLTGGYGYTF. The CDR3 DNA reads as TGTGCCAGCAGCCCTCTTACAGGGGGCTATGGCTACACCTTC. Full variable domain (rest looked up from reference TRBV5-6 and TRBJ1-2): DAGVTQSPTHLIKTRGQQVTLRCSPKSGHDTVSWYQQALGQGPQFIFQYYEEEERQRGNFPDRFSGHQFPNYSSELNVNALLLGDSALYLCASSPLTGGYGYTFGSGTRLTVV.

The rearrangement links TRBV9 to TRBJ2-7; 8 bases map to TRBD2. The germline V gene has CDR1 SGDLS and CDR2 YYNGEE. The CDR3 totals 15 residues. V was pared by 3 bases and J by 5 bases, with 10 bases of the junction left unmatched. The CDR3 region is CASSARGAGKNEQYF. The CDR3 nucleotides are TGTGCCAGCAGCGCGCGGGGGGCCGGCAAAAACGAGCAGTACTTC.

Only one count was recorded for this clone. The chain carries TRBV7-3 and TRBJ2-2, with D unresolved. V was cut by 5 bases and J by 1 base, with 8 bases left in between. Germline CDR1 SGHTA, CDR2 FQGTGA. CDR3 size: 14 residues. The CDR3 nucleotides read TGTGCCAGCAGCCCTACAGAGAACACCGGGGAGCTGTTTTTT. This gives the protein CASSPTENTGELFF.

The V call is TRBV7-9, the J call TRBJ2-1, with D unclear. The CDR3 consists of 12 residues. V was clipped by 6 bases and J by 12 bases, with 15 bases between them. Germline V gene lookup returns CDR1 SEHNR and CDR2 FQNEAQ (reference sequence). The CDR3 loop is CASSSGDNRQFF. Here the CDR3 DNA reads TGTGCCAGCAGTTCCGGAGATAATCGGCAGTTCTTC.

As concerns this clone: One base separates it from a far larger clone, so it is likely a read error. This chain joins TRBV7-9 and TRBJ1-2, with D perhaps TRBD1 (6 bases). The CDR3 loop spans 12 amino acids. V gave up 9 bases and J gave up 6 bases, with 14 bases separating them. Germline CDR1 SEHNR, CDR2 FQNEAQ (reference sequence). The CDR3 sequence: CAREGVEDGYTF. CDR3 sequence (DNA): TGTGCCAGGGAGGGGGTTGAAGATGGCTACACCTTC.

This clone appeared a few times. The identical CDR3 is also encoded by other nucleotide sequences in the sample. The V and J genes are TRBV27 and TRBJ1-1; perhaps TRBD1 as D (6 bases). This CDR3 has 13 residues. Trimming removed 3 bases from V and 1 base from J, with 6 bases in between. Germline lookup yields CDR1 MNHEY and CDR2 SMNVEV (reference sequence). CDR3 in DNA: TGTGCCAGCAGTTTGGGACAGAACACTGAAGCTTTCTTT. Translating gives CASSLGQNTEAFF.

The chain links TRBV9 to TRBJ2-2, with TRBD1 identical over 9 bases. The CDR3 is 15 residues long. After removal of 4 bases from V and 5 bases from J, the junction contained 6 bases not matched to a gene. The germline V gene encodes CDR1 SGDLS and CDR2 YYNGEE. The CDR3 sequence is CASSLTGGLTGELFF. The CDR3 DNA reads as TGTGCCAGCAGCCTTACAGGGGGCCTTACCGGGGAGCTGTTTTTT. The complete variable domain, with remaining parts taken from reference TRBV9 and TRBJ2-2, reads DSGVTQTPKHLITATGQRVTLRCSPRSGDLSVYWYQQSLDQGLQFLIQYYNGEERAKGNILERFSAQQFPDLHSELNLSSLELGDSALYFCASSLTGGLTGELFFGEGSRLTVL.

The chain is built from TRBV4-1 and TRBJ1-2, with 8 bases identical to TRBD1. The length of the CDR3 is 15 residues. Germline V lookup: CDR1 MGHRA, CDR2 YSYEKL. V shed 0 bases and J 8 bases; nucleotides not matched to a gene: 8. CDR3 residues: CASSQEYGQGVGYTF. Here the CDR3 DNA reads TGCGCCAGCAGCCAAGAATACGGACAGGGAGTAGGCTACACCTTC.

This clone was seen only once. The chain employs TRBV13 and TRBJ2-3; D is unresolved. Trimming cost V 2 bases and J 4 bases, with 4 bases left between them. The CDR3 has 12 amino acids. Germline CDR1 and CDR2: PRHDT and FYEKMQ (reference sequence). The CDR3 spells CASSLSADTQYF. CDR3 sequence (DNA): TGTGCCAGCAGCTTATCCGCAGATACGCAGTATTTT.

This clone was seen a handful of times. The chain uses TRBV29-1 and TRBJ1-1; D is uncertain. Germline V gene sequence: CDR1 SQVTM, CDR2 ANQGSEA. The CDR3 has 12 residues. The germline V and J ends were trimmed by 1 base and 1 base, with 4 bases remaining between them. CDR3 DNA: TGCAGCGTTGAAGGAAAGAACACTGAAGCTTTCTTT. Translated: CSVEGKNTEAFF.

CDR3 DNA: TGTGCCAGCAGCTTGGGCGAATTGGGTGAGCAGTTCTTC. Its translation is CASSLGELGEQFF. This chain links TRBV7-9 with TRBJ2-1; D is ambiguous. V lost 3 bases and J 9 bases, leaving 12 bases between the germline ends. The CDR3 is 13 residues long. Germline CDR1 is SEHNR and CDR2 is FQNEAQ (reference sequence).

This chain uses TRBV5-1 with TRBJ2-6, with D possibly matching TRBD2 (5 bases). The V and J ends lost 2 bases and 0 bases respectively, with 15 bases between them. The CDR3 is 18 amino acids. Germline V gene lookup returns CDR1 SGHRS and CDR2 YFSETQ. CDR3: CASSLRTGLRSGANVLTF. CDR3 DNA sequence: TGCGCCAGCAGCTTAAGGACGGGATTACGCTCTGGGGCCAACGTCCTGACTTTC. The full variable domain, rest sourced from reference TRBV5-1 and TRBJ2-6, is KAGVTQTPRYLIKTRGQQVTLSCSPISGHRSVSWYQQTPGQGLQFLFEYFSETQRNKGNFPGRFSGRQFSNSRSEMNVSTLELGDSALYLCASSLRTGLRSGANVLTFGAGSRLTVL.

The V and J genes are TRBV6-5 and TRBJ2-4, with D possibly being TRBD2 (7 bases). The V end lost 2 bases, the J end lost 6 bases, and 11 bases lay between the germline ends. Per germline, CDR1 MNHEY and CDR2 SVGAGI. The CDR3 sequence is 14 residues long. The CDR3 DNA follows: TGTGCCAGCAGTTACGGGGGGGCAGGAAACATTCAGTACTTC. Translating gives CASSYGGAGNIQYF.

Points on this clone: At the DNA level, this CDR3 is encoded by other sequences in the same sample as well. The chain links TRBV11-2 to TRBJ2-3; D is unclear. The V gene lost 1 base and the J gene lost 3 bases, with 8 bases spanning the gap. The germline gives CDR1 SGHAT, CDR2 FQNNGV. The CDR3 has 14 amino acids. The CDR3 here is CASSLVGGTDTQYF. The CDR3 coding sequence is TGTGCCAGCAGCTTAGTGGGTGGGACAGATACGCAGTATTTT.

V is TRBV4-1 and J is TRBJ1-4, with D possibly TRBD1 on 6 matching bases. With 4 bases removed from V and 5 bases from J, the gap between germline ends came to 17 bases. CDR1 is MGHRA and CDR2 is YSYEKL in the germline V gene. The CDR3 has 16 residues. CDR3 nucleotide sequence: TGCGCCAGCAGCCCAGAGTTGGCAGGGGTGAATGAAAAACTGTTTTTT. Translating gives CASSPELAGVNEKLFF.

This chain uses TRBV30 with TRBJ1-1, with D possibly being TRBD1 (5 bases). Between the trimmed V and J ends, which lost 6 bases and 1 base, there was a span of 6 bases. Germline V gene sequence: CDR1 GTSNPN, CDR2 SVGIG (reference sequence). The CDR3 loop spans 11 amino acids. CDR3 in amino acids: CACGGNTEAFF. DNA of the CDR3: TGTGCCTGCGGGGGGAACACTGAAGCTTTCTTT.

V and J are TRBV5-4 and TRBJ2-5; D perhaps matches TRBD2 (6 bases). Germline V gene data show CDR1 as SGHNT and CDR2 as YYREEE (reference sequence). The CDR3 loop spans 13 amino acids. V lost 4 bases and J lost 3, with 10 bases in between. CDR3 amino acids: CASSGGSEETQYF. In DNA form, the CDR3 reads TGTGCCAGCAGCGGAGGGTCTGAAGAGACCCAGTACTTC.

This chain connects TRBV7-2 to TRBJ1-3; no firm D call. Trimming cost V 1 base and J 0 bases, with 19 bases left between them. Germline CDR1 SGHTA, CDR2 FQGNSA. This CDR3 contains 19 residues. The CDR3 loop reads CASSLGTLYNRHSGNTIYF. The CDR3 DNA reads TGTGCCAGCAGCTTAGGAACACTCTACAACAGACACTCTGGAAACACCATATATTTT. The full variable domain, in which reference TRBV7-2 and TRBJ1-3 provide the parts outside the CDR3, is GAGVSQSPSNKVTEKGKDVELRCDPISGHTALYWYRQSLGQGLEFLIYFQGNSAPDKSGLPSDRFSAERTGGSVSTLTIQRTQQEDSAVYLCASSLGTLYNRHSGNTIYFGEGSWLTVV.

A few counts support this clone. This sequence joins TRBV7-9 and TRBJ2-1, with D perhaps TRBD2 (5 bases). Deletions cut 9 bases from V and 7 bases from J, with 19 bases between. Germline V gene sequence: CDR1 SEHNR, CDR2 FQNEAQ (reference sequence). There are 14 residues in the CDR3. In DNA form, the CDR3 reads TGTGCCAGTACTCGGGCGGGTTTTGATAATGAGCAGTTCTTC. It translates to CASTRAGFDNEQFF.